This TCR beta chain was observed in a study of technical replicates of blood from a handful of donors. This clone came up once. The J segment lost 6 bases and the V segment lost 1 base, leaving 0 bases of the junction unmatched. The CDR3 runs to 13 residues. Germline loops: CDR1 SEHNR, CDR2 FQNEAQ (reference sequence). TCRdb's table, derived via immunoSEQ multiplex PCR, lists solely in-frame clones and lacks some. Here the sample spans approximately 94,000 clones, about 96% being singletons. The sequence was obtained from a human donor in good health. V is TRBV7-9 and J is TRBJ2-7; 10 nucleotides align to TRBD1. Sequencing was performed on T cells isolated from PBMCs. The CDR3 DNA follows: TGTGCCAGCAGCTTAGGGACAGGGGGCGAGCAGTACTTC. Translated, it gives CASSLGTGGEQYF.